One and the same sample provided the 13 T cell receptor beta chains below, sequenced in a study of blood T cells in healthy people across ages. A second PCR of 7 to 11 cycles used a sample-barcoded 5' primer and a J-beta primer mix. From the 5' RACE reads, TCRdb called clonotypes with MiXCR, one entry per CDR3 protein. The data contain over 1,300,000 distinct CDR3 sequences, almost 60% of them seen just once; the ten biggest clones take up 6.5% to 8%. Sequences were obtained from blood. The receptors shown here come from a man between 18 and 35 years old in good health.

V is TRBV12-3 or TRBV12-4 and J is TRBJ2-5; the match to TRBD2 covers 7 bases. V dropped 5 bases and J dropped 2; count of bases not matched to a gene: 11. The CDR3 runs 16 residues. The CDR3 nucleotides read TGTGCCAGCAGTCCAAACCCGGGGAGGGGACAAGAGACCCAGTACTTC. As protein: CASSPNPGRGQETQYF.

The chain couples TRBV4-1 to TRBJ2-1; tentatively, D is TRBD1 (5 bases). This CDR3 region has 14 residues. Trimming pared 0 bases from V and 10 bases from J, leaving 13 bases between. CDR1 MGHRA and CDR2 YSYEKL come from the germline V gene. CDR3 residues: CASSQDLGALEQFF. The CDR3 DNA reads TGCGCCAGCAGCCAAGACTTAGGGGCACTGGAGCAGTTCTTC.

CDR3 DNA: TGCAGTGCGACAGGGGGCCTTGATGGCTACACCTTC. This codes for CSATGGLDGYTF. The rearrangement uses TRBV20-1 and TRBJ1-2; 10 nucleotides line up with TRBD1. CDR3 length: 12 amino acids. Germline assignment: CDR1 DFQATT and CDR2 SNEGSKA (reference sequence). V lost 6 bases and J lost 6; bases outside the gene matches: 4.

The rearrangement uses TRBV7-9 and TRBJ2-1; 8 bases line up with TRBD2. This CDR3 comprises 15 residues. The junction had 7 bases not matched to a gene; V was cut back by 6 bases and J by 3 bases. The V gene's germline CDR1 is SEHNR and CDR2 FQNEAQ (reference sequence). CDR3 in DNA: TGTGCCAGCAGGGCCACTAGCGGTAACTACAATGAGCAGTTCTTC. As protein: CASRATSGNYNEQFF.

The CDR3 nucleotides are TGTGCCAGCAGTTTACTGGGGGGCGGTTACACAGATACGCAGTATTTT. Amino acids: CASSLLGGGYTDTQYF. This chain uses TRBV27 with TRBJ2-3; either TRBD1 or TRBD2 may supply D (6 bases each). V dropped 2 bases and J dropped 2 bases, with 14 bases sitting between them. The germline V gene has CDR1 MNHEY and CDR2 SMNVEV (reference sequence). This CDR3 has 16 amino acids.

The chain couples TRBV7-9 to TRBJ2-4, with unresolved D. In germline, CDR1 is SEHNR, CDR2 FQNEAQ (reference sequence). This CDR3 is built from 13 residues. CDR3 DNA sequence: TGTGCGGCGGAACTCTTAGCCAAAAACATTCAGTACTTC. Translated: CAAELLAKNIQYF.

The chain carries TRBV20-1 and TRBJ2-5, with D perhaps TRBD1 (6 bases). The DNA matches TRBJ2-7 better at its end, which makes the J call doubtful. The germline V gene has CDR1 DFQATT and CDR2 SNEGSKA (reference sequence). CDR3 length equals 13 residues. CDR3 sequence reads: CSAILGQIYEQYF. The CDR3 DNA sequence: TGCAGTGCTATCCTTGGACAGATTTACGAGCAGTACTTC.

The chain couples TRBV25-1 to TRBJ1-6; TRBD1 is a possible D gene (5 bases). With 4 bases removed from V and 15 bases from J, the gap between germline ends came to 13 bases. This CDR3 is 12 amino acids long. CDR1 is MGHDK and CDR2 is SYGVNS in the germline V gene. The CDR3, as DNA: TGTGCCAGCAGTGTAACCGCAGGGTACCTCCACTTT. As protein: CASSVTAGYLHF.

The rearrangement joins TRBV13 to TRBJ2-4, with TRBD2 as a possible D gene (5 bases). The J call is doubtful: the DNA matches TRBJ2-7 better. The germline V gene has CDR1 PRHDT and CDR2 FYEKMQ (reference sequence). The CDR3 extends over 14 amino acids. CDR3 sequence (DNA): TGTGCCAGCAGCTTGCGGGCAGTGTACTACGAGCAGTACTTC. This gives the protein CASSLRAVYYEQYF.

This clonotype was seen more than once but under ten times. The V and J genes are TRBV13 and TRBJ1-2; 8 bases are a match to TRBD1. CDR3 length equals 14 residues. Trimming at V came to 2 bases and at J to 8 bases, leaving 7 bases not matched to a gene. In germline, CDR1 is PRHDT, CDR2 FYEKMQ (reference sequence). Written as DNA, the CDR3 is TGTGCCAGCAGCTTAAGACAGGGGATTAGCGGCTACACCTTC. Translating gives CASSLRQGISGYTF.

The V gene is TRBV5-1, the J gene TRBJ2-5, with a tentative D call TRBD2 (6 bases). CDR3 length equals 13 residues. Germline loops: CDR1 SGHRS, CDR2 YFSETQ. The V and J ends lost 6 bases and 5 bases respectively, with 14 bases between them. CDR3 sequence (DNA): TGCGCCAGCAACAAGTTCGGGGGTGAGACCCAGTACTTC. Protein: CASNKFGGETQYF.

The chain combines TRBV11-2 with TRBJ2-4; TRBD2 is a possible D gene (5 bases). The J call may be in error: the DNA end matches TRBJ2-7 better. CDR3 length: 15 residues. Looked up from germline, CDR1 is SGHAT and CDR2 is FQNNGV. The CDR3 DNA reads as TGTGCCAGCAGCCCAGGAGGTGGTGCCTCCTACGAGCAGTACTTC. Translated: CASSPGGGASYEQYF.

About this clonotype: Relative to the germline gene, one junction end is altered; a read error may explain this. CDR3 sequence: CASNPGLSYNSLLHF. CDR3 DNA: TGTGCCAGCAACCCCGGACTTTCCTATAATTCACTCCTCCACTTT. The gene calls are TRBV2 and TRBJ1-6; D gene uncertain. The CDR3 covers 15 residues. Germline V gene sequence: CDR1 SNHLY, CDR2 FYNNEI. Together with reference TRBV2 and TRBJ1-6, the CDR3 gives the full variable domain: EPEVTQTPSHQVTQMGQEVILRCVPISNHLYFYWYRQILGQKVEFLVSFYNNEISEKSEIFDDQFSVERPDGSNFTLKIRSTKLEDSAMYFCASNPGLSYNSLLHFGNGTRLTVT.